Listed below are T cell receptor beta chains from one sample, sequenced in a study of CD8+ T cells in alopecia areata. The table came from immunoSEQ multiplex PCR; TCRdb's copy has only in-frame clones and leaves some out. Here the sample spans about 120,000 clones, less than 45% being singletons. Sequenced input: CD4+ T cells sorted from blood. All receptors derive from a human donor with alopecia areata. The CDR3 runs from the conserved cysteine through the conserved F or W. A D gene is named only where the DNA matches it firmly.

TRBJ2-3 - TRBV29-1 CSVEDQAGTAGTDTQYF
TRBJ1-4 - TRBV4-3 CASSQDKGKAKLFF
TRBJ2-2 TRBD1 TRBV2 CASSTRDRGPGELFF
TRBJ2-1 TRBD2 TRBV30 CAWSVGGDEQFF
TRBJ2-2 - TRBV5-1 CASSFDSSANTGELFF
TRBJ2-1 - TRBV30 CAWSSSYNEQFF
TRBJ2-5 TRBD1 TRBV23-1 CASSGDRGTETQYF
TRBJ1-5 - TRBV29-1 CSVGPSGGQPQHF
TRBJ1-6 TRBD1 TRBV7-9 CASSLTGRNSPLHF
TRBJ1-1 TRBD1 TRBV19 CASSYSGQGNTEAFF
TRBJ1-5 TRBD1 TRBV5-4 CASSMDRGPDQPQHF
TRBJ2-7 TRBD2 TRBV18 CASSRSGGRDSSEQYF
TRBJ1-2 - TRBV6-6 CASSYGARVGYTF
TRBJ1-1 - TRBV30 CACPKRGIGNTEAFF
TRBJ1-2 - TRBV7-9 CASSLSGMSYGYTF
TRBJ1-5 - TRBV12-5 CASGLGNQPQHF
TRBJ2-7 - TRBV29-1 CSVRSAYEQYF
TRBJ1-6 - TRBV7-8 CASSLVPSGASYNSPLHF
TRBJ1-5 - TRBV25-1 CASGGAWGQPQHF
TRBJ1-2 - TRBV29-1 CSSGGGAGYTF
TRBJ2-4 - TRBV29-1 CSVVVLTLVGNIQYF
TRBJ2-1 - TRBV9 CASSPRAANSEQFF
TRBJ2-7 TRBD1 TRBV29-1 CSVDARTGGFSEQYF
TRBJ2-5 TRBD2 TRBV15 CATSREWTSGGQETQYF
TRBJ1-2 TRBD1 TRBV11-3 CASSRKTGTDNYGYTF
TRBJ1-1 - TRBV18 CASSPSGAGGAFF
TRBJ2-7 TRBD1 TRBV4-1 CASSQPIRRQGSYEQYF
TRBJ2-7 - TRBV7-2 CASSLVDYEQYF
TRBJ1-4 TRBD1 TRBV5-1 CASNTGGLDEKLFF
TRBJ2-1 - TRBV29-1 CSVARVNNEQFF
TRBJ2-5 - TRBV7-2 CASSLYRETQYF
TRBJ2-4 - TRBV4-1 CASSQPYKNIQYF
TRBJ2-6 - TRBV4-2 CASSQAKWSSGANVLTF
TRBJ1-2 - TRBV29-1 CSVEDSQRSTF
TRBJ2-2 TRBD2 TRBV9 CTSSPRASGTTGELFF
TRBJ1-5 - TRBV30 CAWSVRSDQPQHF
TRBJ2-7 - TRBV11-3 CASSSLGGYGSYEQYF
TRBJ1-1 TRBD1 TRBV29-1 CSVARGQANTEAFF
TRBJ2-2 - TRBV2 CASSPRRLAPGELFF
TRBJ2-7 TRBD2 TRBV5-1 CASSQSLADSSYEQYF
TRBJ2-3 - TRBV7-3 CASSPRRSTDTQYF
TRBJ2-5 - TRBV5-1 CASSSTREQYF
TRBJ2-3 TRBD2 TRBV7-2 CASSPPLAPSTDTQYF
TRBJ2-2 - TRBV28 CASPSGLAATGELFF
TRBJ1-2 TRBD1 TRBV9 CASSGRTGGESHYGYTF
TRBJ2-7 - TRBV7-3 CASSSVGWDEQYF
TRBJ2-7 - TRBV30 CACKHSVEQYF
TRBJ2-5 TRBD2 TRBV5-1 CASRLTSGEETQYF
TRBJ2-7 TRBD1 TRBV30 CAWDRGPYEQYF
TRBJ2-3 TRBD2 TRBV29-1 CSVGEDLGTSGLTDTQYF
TRBJ2-7 TRBD1 TRBV29-1 CSVEADRGASYEQYF
TRBJ2-3 TRBD1 TRBV7-2 CASSRDRDTDTQYF
TRBJ2-5 TRBD2 TRBV23-1 CASSRTSGWGETQYF